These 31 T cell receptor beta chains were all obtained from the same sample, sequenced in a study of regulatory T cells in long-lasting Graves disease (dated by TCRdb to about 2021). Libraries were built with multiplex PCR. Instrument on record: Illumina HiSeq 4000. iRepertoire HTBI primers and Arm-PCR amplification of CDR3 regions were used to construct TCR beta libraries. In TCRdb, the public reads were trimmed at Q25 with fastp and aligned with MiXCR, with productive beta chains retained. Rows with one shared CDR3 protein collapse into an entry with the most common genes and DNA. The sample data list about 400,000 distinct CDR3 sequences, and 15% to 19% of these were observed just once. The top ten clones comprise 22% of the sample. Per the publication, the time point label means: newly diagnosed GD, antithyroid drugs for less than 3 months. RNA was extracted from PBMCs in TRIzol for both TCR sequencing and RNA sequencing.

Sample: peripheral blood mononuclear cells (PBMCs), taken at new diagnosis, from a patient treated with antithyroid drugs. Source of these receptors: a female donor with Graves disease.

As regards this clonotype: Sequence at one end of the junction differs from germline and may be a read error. The CDR3 protein is CASSIWGGFDTEELFF. The CDR3 DNA follows: TGTGCCAGTAGTATTTGGGGGGGTTTCGACACCGAGGAGCTGTTTTTT. The V call is TRBV19, the J call TRBJ2-2; TRBD2 aligns across 7 bases. CDR1 is LNHDA, CDR2 SQIVND, per germline (reference sequence). CDR3 length: 16 amino acids. Complete variable domain (other parts from reference TRBV19 and TRBJ2-2): DGGITQSPKYLFRKEGQNVTLSCEQNLNHDAMYWYRQDPGQGLRLIYYSQIVNDFQKGDIAEGYSVSREKKESFPLTVTSAQKNPTAFYLCASSIWGGFDTEELFFGEGSRLTVL.

CDR3 residues: CASGESGSSYNEQFF. DNA of the CDR3: TGTGCCAGCGGAGAGAGCGGGAGCTCCTACAATGAGCAGTTCTTC. V is TRBV9 and J is TRBJ2-1; TRBD2 matches at 8 bases. From germline, CDR1 is SGDLS and CDR2 YYNGEE. The J segment lost 0 bases and the V segment lost 7 bases, leaving 6 bases of the junction unmatched. The CDR3 is made up of 15 amino acids.

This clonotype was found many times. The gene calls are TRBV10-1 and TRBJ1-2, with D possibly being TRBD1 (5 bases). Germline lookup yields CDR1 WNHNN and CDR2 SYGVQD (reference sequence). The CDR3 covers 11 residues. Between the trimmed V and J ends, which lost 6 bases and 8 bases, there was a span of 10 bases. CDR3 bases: TGCGCCAGCAGGGGACTCGACGGCTACACCTTC. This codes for CASRGLDGYTF.

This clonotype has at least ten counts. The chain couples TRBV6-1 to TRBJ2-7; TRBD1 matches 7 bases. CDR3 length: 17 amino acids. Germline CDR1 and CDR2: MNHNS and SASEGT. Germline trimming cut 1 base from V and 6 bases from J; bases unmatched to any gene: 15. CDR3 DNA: TGTGCCAGCAGTGAAGACAGGGGCGCGTTCTGGGTAGGCGAGCAGTACTTC. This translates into CASSEDRGAFWVGEQYF.

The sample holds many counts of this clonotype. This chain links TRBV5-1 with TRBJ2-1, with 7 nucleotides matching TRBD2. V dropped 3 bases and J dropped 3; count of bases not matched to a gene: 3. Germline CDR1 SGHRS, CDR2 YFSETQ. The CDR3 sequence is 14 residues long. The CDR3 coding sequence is TGCGCCAGCAGCTCCAAGCGGGGCTACAATGAGCAGTTCTTC. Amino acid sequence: CASSSKRGYNEQFF.

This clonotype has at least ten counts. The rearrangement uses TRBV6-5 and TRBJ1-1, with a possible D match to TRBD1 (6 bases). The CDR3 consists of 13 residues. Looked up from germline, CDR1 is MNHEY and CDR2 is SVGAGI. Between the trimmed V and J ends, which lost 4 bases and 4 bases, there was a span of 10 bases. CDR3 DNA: TGTGCCAGCAGTTCGGGAGGGGGCACTGAAGCTTTCTTT. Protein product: CASSSGGGTEAFF.

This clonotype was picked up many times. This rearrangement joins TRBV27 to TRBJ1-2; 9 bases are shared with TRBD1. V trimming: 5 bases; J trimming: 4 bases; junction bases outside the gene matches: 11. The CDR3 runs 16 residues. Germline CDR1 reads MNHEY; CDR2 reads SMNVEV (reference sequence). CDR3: CASSLTGGTPSYGYTF. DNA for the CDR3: TGTGCCAGCAGTCTGACAGGGGGTACGCCATCCTATGGCTACACCTTC.

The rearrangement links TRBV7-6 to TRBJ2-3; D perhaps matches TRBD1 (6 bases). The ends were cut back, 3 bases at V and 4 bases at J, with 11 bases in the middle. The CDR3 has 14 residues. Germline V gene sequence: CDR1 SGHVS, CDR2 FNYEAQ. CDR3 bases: TGTGCCAGCAGCTTTTCAGGGGTGGCAGATACGCAGTATTTT. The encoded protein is CASSFSGVADTQYF.

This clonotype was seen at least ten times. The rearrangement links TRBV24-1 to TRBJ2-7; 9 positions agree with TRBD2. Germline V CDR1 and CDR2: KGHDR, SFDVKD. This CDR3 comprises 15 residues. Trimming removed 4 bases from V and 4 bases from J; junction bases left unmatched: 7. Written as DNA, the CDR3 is TGTGCCACCAGTGACGGTAGCGGGAGCCTATACGAGCAGTACTTC. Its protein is CATSDGSGSLYEQYF.

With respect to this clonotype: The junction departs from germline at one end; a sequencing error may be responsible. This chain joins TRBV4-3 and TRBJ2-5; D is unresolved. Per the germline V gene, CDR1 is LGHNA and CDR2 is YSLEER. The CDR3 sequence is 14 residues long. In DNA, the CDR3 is TGCGCCGGCAGCCAAGATTTGGTTCGGGAGACCCAGTACTTC. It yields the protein CAGSQDLVRETQYF.

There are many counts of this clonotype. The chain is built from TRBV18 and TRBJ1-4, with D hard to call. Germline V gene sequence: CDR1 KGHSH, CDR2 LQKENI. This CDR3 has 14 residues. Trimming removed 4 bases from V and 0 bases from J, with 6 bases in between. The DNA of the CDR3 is TGTGCCAGCTCACGAGGTGCAACTAATGAAAAACTGTTTTTT. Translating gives CASSRGATNEKLFF.

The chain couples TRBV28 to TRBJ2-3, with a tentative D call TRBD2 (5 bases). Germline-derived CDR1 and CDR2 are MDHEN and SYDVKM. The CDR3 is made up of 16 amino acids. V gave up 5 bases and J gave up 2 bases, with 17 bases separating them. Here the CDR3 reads CASSLPSGTHTDTQYF. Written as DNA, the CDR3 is TGTGCCAGCAGTCTCCCGAGCGGAACCCACACAGATACGCAGTATTTT.

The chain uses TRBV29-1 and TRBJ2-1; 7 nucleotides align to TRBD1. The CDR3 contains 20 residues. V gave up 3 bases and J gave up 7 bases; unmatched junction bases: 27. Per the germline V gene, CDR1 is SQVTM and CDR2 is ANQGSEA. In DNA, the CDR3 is TGCAGCGTTGATTCGCGCTACGCTCCAAGATCACAGGGGTTGGGGAATGAGCAGTTCTTC. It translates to CSVDSRYAPRSQGLGNEQFF.

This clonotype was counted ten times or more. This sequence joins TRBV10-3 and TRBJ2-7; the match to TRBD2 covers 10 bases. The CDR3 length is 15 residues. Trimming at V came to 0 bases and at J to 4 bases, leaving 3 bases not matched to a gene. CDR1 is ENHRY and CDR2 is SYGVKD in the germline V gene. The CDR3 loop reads CAISESASGRYEQYF. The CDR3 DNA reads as TGTGCCATCAGTGAGTCGGCTAGCGGGAGATACGAGCAGTACTTC.

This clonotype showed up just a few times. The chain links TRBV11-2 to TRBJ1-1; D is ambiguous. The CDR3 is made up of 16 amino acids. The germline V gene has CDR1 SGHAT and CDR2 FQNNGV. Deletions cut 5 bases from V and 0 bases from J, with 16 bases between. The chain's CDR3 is CASSLRTARMNTEAFF. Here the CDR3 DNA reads TGTGCCAGCAGCCTTCGAACAGCGCGAATGAACACTGAAGCTTTCTTT.

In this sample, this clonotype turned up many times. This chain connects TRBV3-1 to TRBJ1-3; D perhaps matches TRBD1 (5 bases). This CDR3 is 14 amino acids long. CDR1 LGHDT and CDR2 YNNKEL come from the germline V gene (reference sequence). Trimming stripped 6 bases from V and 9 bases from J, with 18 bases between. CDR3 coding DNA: TGTGCCAGCAGACTCTCCGCGATCGGGGCCACCATATATTTT. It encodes CASRLSAIGATIYF.

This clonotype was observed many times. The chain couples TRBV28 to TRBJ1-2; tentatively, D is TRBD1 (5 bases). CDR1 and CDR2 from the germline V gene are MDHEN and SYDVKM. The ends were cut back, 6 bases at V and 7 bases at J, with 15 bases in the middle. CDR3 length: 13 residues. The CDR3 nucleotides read TGTGCCAGCAGGCATGACAGTGGGGTTGGCTACACCTTC. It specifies CASRHDSGVGYTF.

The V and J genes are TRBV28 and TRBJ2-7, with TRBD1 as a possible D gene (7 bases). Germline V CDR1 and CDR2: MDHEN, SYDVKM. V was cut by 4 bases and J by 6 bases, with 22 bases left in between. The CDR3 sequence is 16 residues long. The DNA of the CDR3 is TGTGCCAGCAGTTCGCAGGGGGGCTCAACCCCGCTCGAGCAGTACTTC. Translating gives CASSSQGGSTPLEQYF. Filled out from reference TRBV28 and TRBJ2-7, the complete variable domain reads DVKVTQSSRYLVKRTGEKVFLECVQDMDHENMFWYRQDPGLGLRLIYFSYDVKMKEKGDIPEGYSVSREKKERFSLILESASTNQTSMYLCASSSQGGSTPLEQYFGPGTRLTVT.

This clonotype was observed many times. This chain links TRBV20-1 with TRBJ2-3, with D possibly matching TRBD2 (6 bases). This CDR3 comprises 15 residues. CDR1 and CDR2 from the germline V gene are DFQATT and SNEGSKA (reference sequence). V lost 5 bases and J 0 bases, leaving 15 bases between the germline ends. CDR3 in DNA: TGCAGTGCTCTACACCCGGGACTCAGCACAGATACGCAGTATTTT. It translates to CSALHPGLSTDTQYF.

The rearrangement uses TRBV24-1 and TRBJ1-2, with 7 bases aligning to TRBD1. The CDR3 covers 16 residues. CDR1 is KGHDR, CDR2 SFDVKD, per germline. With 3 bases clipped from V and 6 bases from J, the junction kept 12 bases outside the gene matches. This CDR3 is CATSDLDTTGVHGYTF. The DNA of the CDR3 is TGTGCCACCAGTGATCTGGATACTACAGGGGTGCATGGCTACACCTTC.

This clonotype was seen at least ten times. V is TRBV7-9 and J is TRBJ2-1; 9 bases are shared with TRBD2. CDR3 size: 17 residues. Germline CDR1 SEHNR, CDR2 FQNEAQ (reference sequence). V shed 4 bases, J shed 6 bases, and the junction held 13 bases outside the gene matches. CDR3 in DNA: TGTGCCAGCAGCTCGGGTCGGATTGCGGGAGGGCTCAATGAGCAGTTCTTC. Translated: CASSSGRIAGGLNEQFF.

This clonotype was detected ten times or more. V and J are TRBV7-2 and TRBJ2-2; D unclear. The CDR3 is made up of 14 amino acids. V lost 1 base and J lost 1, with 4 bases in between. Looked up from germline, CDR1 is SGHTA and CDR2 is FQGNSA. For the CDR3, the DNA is TGTGCCAGCAGCTTAGATAGGAACACCGGGGAGCTGTTTTTT. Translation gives CASSLDRNTGELFF.

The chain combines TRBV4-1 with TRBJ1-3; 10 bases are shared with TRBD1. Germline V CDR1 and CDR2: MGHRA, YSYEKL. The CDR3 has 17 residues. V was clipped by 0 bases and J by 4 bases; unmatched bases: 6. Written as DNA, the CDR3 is TGCGCCAGCAGCCAAGAAAGACAGGGGGCTAAGGGAAACACCATATATTTT. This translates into CASSQERQGAKGNTIYF.

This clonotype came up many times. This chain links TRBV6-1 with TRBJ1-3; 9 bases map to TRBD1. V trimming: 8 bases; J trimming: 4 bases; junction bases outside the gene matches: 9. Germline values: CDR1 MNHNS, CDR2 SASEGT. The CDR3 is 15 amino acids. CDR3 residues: CASGQGNPSGNTIYF. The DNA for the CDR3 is TGTGCCAGCGGACAGGGGAATCCTTCGGGAAACACCATATATTTT.

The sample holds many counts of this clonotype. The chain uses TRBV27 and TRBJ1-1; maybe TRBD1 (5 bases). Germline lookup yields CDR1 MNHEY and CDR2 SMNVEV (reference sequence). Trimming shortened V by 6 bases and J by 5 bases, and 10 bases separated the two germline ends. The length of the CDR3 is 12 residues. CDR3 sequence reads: CASRGLETEAFF. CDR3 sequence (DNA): TGTGCCAGCAGGGGGCTGGAGACTGAAGCTTTCTTT.

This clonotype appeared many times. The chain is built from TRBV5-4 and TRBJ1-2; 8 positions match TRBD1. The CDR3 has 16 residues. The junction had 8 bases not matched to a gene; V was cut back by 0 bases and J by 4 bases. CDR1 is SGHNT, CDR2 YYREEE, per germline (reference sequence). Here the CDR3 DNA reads TGTGCCAGCAGCTTGGATGGGCAGGGGGCTCTCTATGGCTACACCTTC. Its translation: CASSLDGQGALYGYTF.

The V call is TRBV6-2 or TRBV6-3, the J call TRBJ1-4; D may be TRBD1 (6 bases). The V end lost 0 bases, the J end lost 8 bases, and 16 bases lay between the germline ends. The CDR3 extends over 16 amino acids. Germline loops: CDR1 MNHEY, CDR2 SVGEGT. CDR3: CASSYSAWGQREKLFF. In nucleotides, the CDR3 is TGTGCCAGCAGTTACTCCGCCTGGGGGCAGAGAGAAAAACTGTTTTTT.

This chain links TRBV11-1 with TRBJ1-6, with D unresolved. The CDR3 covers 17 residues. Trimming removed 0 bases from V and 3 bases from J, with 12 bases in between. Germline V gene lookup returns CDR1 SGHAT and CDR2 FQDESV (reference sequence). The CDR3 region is CASSLASLEDYNSPLHF. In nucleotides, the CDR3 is TGTGCCAGCAGCTTAGCGTCGTTAGAGGACTATAATTCACCCCTCCACTTT. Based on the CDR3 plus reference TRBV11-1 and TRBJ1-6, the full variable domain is EAEVAQSPRYKITEKSQAVAFWCDPISGHATLYWYRQILGQGPELLVQFQDESVVDDSQLPKDRFSAERLKGVDSTLKIQPAELGDSAMYLCASSLASLEDYNSPLHFGNGTRLTVT.

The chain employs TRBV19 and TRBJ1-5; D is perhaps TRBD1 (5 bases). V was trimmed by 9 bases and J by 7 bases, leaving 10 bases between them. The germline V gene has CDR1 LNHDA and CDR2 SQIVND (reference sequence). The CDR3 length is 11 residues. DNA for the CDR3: TGTGCCAGCGGGGGGGGGCAGCCCCAGCATTTT. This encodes CASGGGQPQHF.

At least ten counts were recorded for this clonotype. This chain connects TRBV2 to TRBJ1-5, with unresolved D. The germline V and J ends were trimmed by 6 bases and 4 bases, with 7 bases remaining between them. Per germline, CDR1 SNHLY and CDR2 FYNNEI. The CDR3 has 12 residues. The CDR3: CASREGNQPQHF. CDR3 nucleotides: TGTGCCAGCAGGGAGGGTAATCAGCCCCAGCATTTT.

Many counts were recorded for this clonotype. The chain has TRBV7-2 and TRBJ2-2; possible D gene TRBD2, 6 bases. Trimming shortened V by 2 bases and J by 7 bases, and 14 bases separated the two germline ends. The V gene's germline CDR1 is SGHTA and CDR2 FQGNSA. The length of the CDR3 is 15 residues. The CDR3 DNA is TGTGCCAGCAGCTTATTGACGGGAGATGTCGGGGAGCTGTTTTTT. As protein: CASSLLTGDVGELFF.